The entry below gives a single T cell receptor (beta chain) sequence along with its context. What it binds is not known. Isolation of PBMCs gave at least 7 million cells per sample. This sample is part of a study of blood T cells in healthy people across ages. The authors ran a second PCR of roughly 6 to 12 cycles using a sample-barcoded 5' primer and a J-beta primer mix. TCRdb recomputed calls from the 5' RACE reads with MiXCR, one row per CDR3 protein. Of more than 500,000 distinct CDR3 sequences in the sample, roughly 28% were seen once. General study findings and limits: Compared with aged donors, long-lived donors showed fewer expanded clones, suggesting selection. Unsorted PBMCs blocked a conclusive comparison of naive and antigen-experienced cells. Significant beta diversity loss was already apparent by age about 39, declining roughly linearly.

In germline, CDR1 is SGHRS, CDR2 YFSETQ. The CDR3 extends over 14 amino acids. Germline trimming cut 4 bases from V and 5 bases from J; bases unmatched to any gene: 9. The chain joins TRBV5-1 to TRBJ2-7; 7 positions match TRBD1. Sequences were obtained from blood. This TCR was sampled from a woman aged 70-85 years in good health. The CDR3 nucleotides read TGCGCCAGCAGCAGCATACAGGGGTCCCACGAGCAGTACTTC. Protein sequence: CASSSIQGSHEQYF.